The source of this T cell receptor (beta chain) is a study of blood T cell repertoires in COVID-19. Study as a whole: Acute and convalescent COVID-19 samples came from the United States, Italy and Spain. PBMCs, B-cell-depleted T cells, or T cells were the source of the cDNA or gDNA that made up the material.

Clinical history as reported by participants underpinned cohort assignment. For recovered donors of Cohort 3, there were two negative PCRs, clearance, or symptom resolution. This table comes from immunoSEQ multiplex PCR, and its TCRdb copy is limited to in-frame clones, with some not included. The sample lists around 220,000 clones; 90% to 95% were seen once. V was pared by 0 bases and J by 5 bases, with 11 bases between. There are 14 residues in the CDR3. Germline values: CDR1 SGDLS, CDR2 YYNGEE. The chain is built from TRBV9 and TRBJ2-5; maybe TRBD1 (5 bases). This clonotype was sampled from a woman aged 18-29 years who had recovered from COVID-19. The sample consisted of PBMCs or T cells enriched from blood (not recorded which). The CDR3 DNA sequence: TGTGCCAGCAGCGTAGATCCTAAGGGGGAGACCCAGTACTTC. Protein sequence: CASSVDPKGETQYF.